The 26 T cell receptor beta chains below were found in one sample sequenced in a study of blood T cells in healthy people across ages. It was with a sample-barcoded 5' primer and a J-beta primer mix that a second PCR of about 7 to 12 cycles was run. From the 5' RACE reads, TCRdb called clonotypes with MiXCR, one entry per CDR3 protein. The table has approximately 1,700,000 distinct CDR3 sequences, around 42% seen once. Sequenced input: blood. The receptors here all came from a human donor in good health.

The chain carries TRBV28 and TRBJ2-1; 7 nucleotides align to TRBD2. CDR1 is MDHEN, CDR2 SYDVKM, per germline. With V trimmed by 7 bases and J by 3 bases, 9 bases remained unmatched. CDR3 length: 15 residues. The CDR3 DNA reads TGTGCCAGCACCCCGGAAGCGGGGCTCTACAATGAGCAGTTCTTC. It specifies CASTPEAGLYNEQFF. The entire variable domain, with the rest obtained from reference TRBV28 and TRBJ2-1, is as follows: DVKVTQSSRYLVKRTGEKVFLECVQDMDHENMFWYRQDPGLGLRLIYFSYDVKMKEKGDIPEGYSVSREKKERFSLILESASTNQTSMYLCASTPEAGLYNEQFFGPGTRLTVL.

A few counts support this clonotype. The rearrangement links TRBV20-1 to TRBJ1-2, with 9 bases matching TRBD1. Germline CDR1 and CDR2: DFQATT and SNEGSKA (reference sequence). The CDR3 spans 14 residues. The trim removed 3 bases at V and 2 bases at J, leaving 4 bases unmatched. The CDR3 nucleotides read TGCAGTGCTAGTACAGGGGGCGCGAACTATGGCTACACCTTC. This encodes CSASTGGANYGYTF.

The chain joins TRBV28 to TRBJ2-7, with 15 bases aligning to TRBD2. V was pared by 6 bases and J by 7 bases, with 10 bases of the junction left unmatched. Germline values: CDR1 MDHEN, CDR2 SYDVKM. This CDR3 has 16 residues. The CDR3 loop is CASSGTSGGTYNEQYF. DNA for the CDR3: TGTGCCAGCAGCGGGACTAGCGGGGGGACCTACAATGAGCAGTACTTC.

This clonotype was picked up one time. The chain joins TRBV5-1 to TRBJ2-1; D unresolved. Trimming shortened V by 3 bases and J by 0 bases, and 13 bases separated the two germline ends. Germline assignment: CDR1 SGHRS and CDR2 YFSETQ. The CDR3 covers 16 residues. CDR3 protein: CASSSLTPSSYNEQFF. The CDR3 DNA is TGCGCCAGCAGCTCCCTGACTCCTAGCTCCTACAATGAGCAGTTCTTC.

CDR3 bases: TGTGCCAGCAGTTATCCGCTAAGCGAGCAGTACTTC. Protein: CASSYPLSEQYF. This rearrangement joins TRBV6-5 to TRBJ2-5; D gene ambiguous. The J call could be wrong; TRBJ2-7 is a better fit for the DNA end. CDR3 length: 12 residues. From germline, CDR1 is MNHEY and CDR2 SVGAGI.

This clonotype came up a few times. V and J are TRBV13 and TRBJ2-3; 9 nucleotides align to TRBD2. Trimming removed 2 bases from V and 0 bases from J; junction bases left unmatched: 9. There are 18 residues in the CDR3. Germline-derived CDR1 and CDR2 are PRHDT and FYEKMQ (reference sequence). CDR3 protein: CASSLRPSGALSTDTQYF. The CDR3 DNA reads TGTGCCAGCAGCTTACGGCCTAGCGGGGCCCTAAGCACAGATACGCAGTATTTT.

This clonotype was observed a handful of times. This chain uses TRBV4-2 with TRBJ2-1; 12 nucleotides match TRBD2. Unmatched junction bases numbered 2, after V lost 1 base and J lost 7 bases. This CDR3 has 15 residues. The germline V gene has CDR1 LGHNA and CDR2 YNFKEQ. The CDR3 loop reads CASSQVTSGGNEQFF. The CDR3 DNA reads TGTGCCAGCAGCCAAGTGACTAGCGGGGGAAATGAGCAGTTCTTC.

There are a few counts of this clonotype. The chain uses TRBV4-2 and TRBJ1-5; D possibly corresponds to TRBD1 (5 bases). CDR3 length: 14 amino acids. V lost 1 base and J lost 11, with 15 bases in between. Germline values: CDR1 LGHNA, CDR2 YNFKEQ. This CDR3 is CASSQVGGSRTQHF. CDR3 nucleotides: TGTGCCAGCAGCCAAGTCGGGGGGAGCCGGACCCAGCATTTT.

The chain carries TRBV4-1 and TRBJ2-1, with 8 bases fitting TRBD2. The CDR3 is made up of 15 amino acids. CDR1 and CDR2 (germline): MGHRA, YSYEKL. The V and J ends lost 0 bases and 4 bases, in that order; junction bases with no gene match: 2. The CDR3 nucleotides read TGCGCCAGCAGCCAAGATGGCGGGGGGTACAATGAGCAGTTCTTC. Amino acids: CASSQDGGGYNEQFF.

V and J are TRBV29-1 and TRBJ2-3; TRBD2 aligns across 7 bases. Trimming took 6 bases from V and 3 from J; bases not matched to a gene: 6. The CDR3 totals 13 residues. Germline CDR1 reads SQVTM; CDR2 reads ANQGSEA. The CDR3 nucleotides are TGCAGCGTGGGGGACTACCGTACAGATACGCAGTATTTT. The encoded protein is CSVGDYRTDTQYF.

This clonotype was detected a few times. The CDR3 is CASSFERQETQYF. The CDR3 nucleotides are TGTGCCAGCAGTTTTGAGCGCCAAGAGACCCAGTACTTC. The chain uses TRBV12-3 or TRBV12-4 and TRBJ2-5; D unclear. The length of the CDR3 is 13 residues. V was shortened by 3 bases and J by 1 base, with 6 bases between the two germline ends.

Many counts were recorded for this clonotype. This chain joins TRBV4-2 and TRBJ1-6, with a possible D match to TRBD1 (6 bases). Germline V gene lookup returns CDR1 LGHNA and CDR2 YNFKEQ. The CDR3 runs to 15 residues. The V gene lost 0 bases and the J gene lost 7 bases, with 10 bases spanning the gap. The CDR3 nucleotides read TGTGCCAGCAGCCAAGATCTAGGACAGAATTCACCCCTCCACTTT. Amino acid sequence: CASSQDLGQNSPLHF.

There are a few counts of this clonotype. The J gene is TRBJ2-7, the V gene TRBV27; D is undetermined. The CDR3 has 14 amino acids. Germline V lookup: CDR1 MNHEY, CDR2 SMNVEV (reference sequence). The V end lost 2 bases, the J end lost 2 bases, and 10 bases lay between the germline ends. CDR3 bases: TGTGCCAGCAGTTTAAAAGCCCCGACCTACGAGCAGTACTTC. The encoded protein is CASSLKAPTYEQYF.

This sequence joins TRBV20-1 and TRBJ2-7; D gene uncertain. The V gene's germline CDR1 is DFQATT and CDR2 SNEGSKA (reference sequence). V was pared by 6 bases and J by 1 base, with 19 bases between. The CDR3 spans 15 residues. In DNA, the CDR3 is TGCAGTGCCGTTAGCCTGATCGTCAATTCCTACGAGCAGTACTTC. Its translation is CSAVSLIVNSYEQYF.

V usage is TRBV5-1 and J usage is TRBJ2-1; D is perhaps TRBD2 (6 bases). Germline assignment: CDR1 SGHRS and CDR2 YFSETQ. This CDR3 is 12 amino acids long. Between the trimmed V and J ends, which lost 7 bases and 1 base, there was a span of 6 bases. The CDR3 sequence is CASAGSYNEQFF. For the CDR3, the DNA is TGCGCCAGCGCGGGGTCCTACAATGAGCAGTTCTTC.

This clonotype was seen only a few times. The chain combines TRBV6-2 or TRBV6-3 with TRBJ2-1; 11 bases fit TRBD2. V shed 7 bases, J shed 4 bases, and the junction held 9 bases outside the gene matches. The CDR3 length is 16 residues. Germline V gives CDR1 MNHEY, CDR2 SVGEGT. CDR3 sequence reads: CASNTLSGGVYNEQFF. In DNA form, the CDR3 reads TGTGCCAGCAACACCCTTAGCGGGGGGGTTTACAATGAGCAGTTCTTC.

The chain recombines TRBV20-1 with TRBJ2-4; the match to TRBD2 covers 7 bases. The CDR3 spans 11 residues. The germline V gene encodes CDR1 DFQATT and CDR2 SNEGSKA (reference sequence). With V trimmed by 3 bases and J by 15 bases, 8 bases remained unmatched. The CDR3 nucleotides read TGCAGTGCTAGTTTGACTAGCTCCCGGTACTTC. It is translated as CSASLTSSRYF.

The chain has TRBV4-3 and TRBJ2-7, with D possibly matching TRBD2 (6 bases). Germline CDR1 and CDR2: LGHNA and YSLEER. Trimming cost V 1 base and J 5 bases, with 15 bases left between them. There are 15 residues in the CDR3. CDR3 protein: CASSQVWGDGNEQYF. The CDR3 bases are TGCGCCAGCAGCCAAGTCTGGGGGGATGGCAACGAGCAGTACTTC.

This clonotype was seen once. V is TRBV7-2 and J is TRBJ2-7; D is possibly TRBD1 (5 bases). The CDR3 has 14 residues. CDR1 is SGHTA, CDR2 FQGNSA, per germline. V was trimmed by 5 bases and J by 0 bases, leaving 11 bases between them. CDR3 DNA: TGTGCCAGCAGCGGGGCCGTGAGCTCCTACGAGCAGTACTTC. Its protein product is CASSGAVSSYEQYF.

This clonotype was counted only a few times. CDR3 nucleotides: TGCGCCAGCAGGTCGGACAGCGCTAACTATGGCTACACCTTC. Translated: CASRSDSANYGYTF. The chain is built from TRBV5-1 and TRBJ1-2; weak D call: TRBD1 (6 bases). The CDR3 is 14 residues long. Looked up from germline, CDR1 is SGHRS and CDR2 is YFSETQ. V was clipped by 5 bases and J by 0 bases, with 11 bases between them.

Details on this clonotype: Germline and junction disagree at one end, which may indicate a read error. The chain combines TRBV5-5 with TRBJ1-6; D not certain. CDR1 is SGHKS and CDR2 is YYEKEE in the germline V gene (reference sequence). The CDR3 contains 15 residues. CDR3 protein: CASSLASSYNSLLHF. CDR3 bases: TGTGCCAGCAGCTTGGCCAGCTCCTATAATTCACTCCTCCACTTT.

The chain has TRBV7-2 and TRBJ2-3, with 10 bases lining up with TRBD2. Germline V gives CDR1 SGHTA, CDR2 FQGNSA. V lost 5 bases to trimming and J lost 2 bases; unmatched junction nucleotides: 4. CDR3 length equals 15 residues. This CDR3 is CASSGAGGATDTQYF. For the CDR3, the DNA is TGTGCCAGCAGCGGAGCGGGGGGGGCCACAGATACGCAGTATTTT.

The CDR3 region is CASSQGAGMQFF. Written as DNA, the CDR3 is TGTGCCAGCAGCCAAGGGGCGGGGATGCAGTTCTTC. The V and J genes are TRBV4-2 and TRBJ2-1; tentative D call: TRBD2 (6 bases). The V end lost 1 base, the J end lost 12 bases, and 10 bases lay between the germline ends. CDR1 is LGHNA, CDR2 YNFKEQ, per germline. The length of the CDR3 is 12 residues.

This clonotype was found a few times. The rearrangement joins TRBV27 to TRBJ2-7; 7 bases are a match to TRBD2. The V gene's germline CDR1 is MNHEY and CDR2 SMNVEV (reference sequence). J lost 6 bases, V lost 5 bases, and 7 bases had no gene match. This CDR3 has 13 residues. CDR3 coding DNA: TGTGCCAGCAGTCCCGGGGGGTGGGGCGAGCAGTACTTC. Its translation is CASSPGGWGEQYF.

The chain joins TRBV29-1 to TRBJ2-5; D unresolved. The J call may be faulty, since TRBJ2-7 better matches the DNA end. Germline V gene sequence: CDR1 SQVTM, CDR2 ANQGSEA. This CDR3 region has 13 residues. The DNA of the CDR3 is TGCAGCGTTGTGTTAAGCCCGAGCTACGAGCAGTACTTC. The encoded protein is CSVVLSPSYEQYF.

As for this clonotype: One end of the junction does not line up with germline, which may come from a read error. V usage is TRBV7-3 and J usage is TRBJ2-3; possibly TRBD1 for D (6 bases). The V gene's germline CDR1 is SGHTA and CDR2 FQGTGA. The CDR3 covers 13 residues. The CDR3, as DNA: TGTGTCAGCAGCTCTGACAGGACAGATACGCAGTATTTT. This translates into CVSSSDRTDTQYF.